This T cell receptor (beta chain) was obtained from a study of blood T cell repertoires in COVID-19 (dated by TCRdb to about 2020). Context from the whole study: Collaborator samples came from the United States, Italy and Spain and covered acute and convalescent phases of COVID-19. The material from the prospective study consisted of cDNA or gDNA derived from T cells, B-cell-depleted T cells, or PBMCs. Subjects who had been exposed to COVID-19, were actively infected with it, or had recovered from it provided the deeply sampled blood TCRbeta repertoires that made up the dataset. The repertoires were released in a freely available public database intended as a resource for research on the immune response to SARS-CoV-2. The samples were drawn from the first 160 participants of the ongoing ImmuneRACE study and from over a thousand subjects provided by 6 global collaborators. Sample metadata almost always included a de-identified subject ID, COVID-19 status, age in years and sex. Where available, HLA class I and class II types were taken from metadata supplied by the sample provider and were not determined by assay-based typing.

To note about this clone: This receptor's antigen is unknown. Base quality data are lacking; no much larger clone is found one base away.

CDR1 MDHEN and CDR2 SYDVKM were looked up in the germline V gene. CDR3 length: 15 amino acids, cysteine to phenylalanine. CDR3 DNA only is kept here, 45 bases in frame from base 1. At the junction V is shortened by 8 bases and J by 0 bases, with 14 bases in between. What the research found in general, with its limitations: Clinical and demographic metadata were provided uncurated, with the amount varying by source and participant.

At one collaborating source in Seattle, patients were enrolled during active infection and were followed longitudinally through the course of disease. Collaborating institutions collected whole blood in K2EDTA tubes following their own protocols. For TCRbeta analysis, collaborators shipped samples in one of three forms: frozen whole blood, isolated PBMCs, or DNA extracted from either of those sample types. TCRbeta CDR3 regions were amplified from genomic DNA by means of the immunoSEQ Assay, a bias-controlled multiplex PCR. Turning to the authors' computational methods: The number of nucleated cells in each sample was estimated from the amplification of reference gene primers within the assay. To quantify the absolute abundance of each unique TCRbeta CDR3 rearrangement, sequence reads were collapsed and filtered. For each sample, productive Simpson clonality was calculated as the square root of Simpson's diversity index across productive rearrangements. TCRdb stores this immuneACCESS table with in-frame sequences only. Part of the clones is absent; in the studies checked, under half of the shortfall reflects unresolved V genes, and no reason is known for the rest. Clonal size and the V and J genes are those of that table, whereas D and trimming came from the DNA. The sample has roughly 41,000 clones on record, approximately 74% of them singletons. The leading ten clones occupy roughly a tenth of the sample.

The sample comprised peripheral blood. The chain is made from TRBV28 and TRBJ1-5; TRBD1 is a weak D gene call, 5 bases matching. The sequence came from a man in his 70s with COVID-19, enrolled during active disease. The DNA sequence is given as TGTGCCAGCCTCCGGGGCGGGACTAGCAATCAGCCCCAGCATTTT. Translated, it gives CASLRGGTSNQPQHF.